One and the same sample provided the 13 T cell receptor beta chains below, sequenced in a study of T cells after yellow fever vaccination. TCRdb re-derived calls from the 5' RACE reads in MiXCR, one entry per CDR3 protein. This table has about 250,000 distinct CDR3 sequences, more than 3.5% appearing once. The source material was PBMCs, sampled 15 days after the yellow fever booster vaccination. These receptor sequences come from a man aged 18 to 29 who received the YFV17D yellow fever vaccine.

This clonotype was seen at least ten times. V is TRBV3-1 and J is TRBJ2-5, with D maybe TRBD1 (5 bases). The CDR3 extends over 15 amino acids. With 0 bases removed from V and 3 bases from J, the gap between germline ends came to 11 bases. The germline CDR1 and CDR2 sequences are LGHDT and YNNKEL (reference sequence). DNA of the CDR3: TGTGCCAGCAGCCAAGATTCAGGGTTTAAAGAGACCCAGTACTTC. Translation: CASSQDSGFKETQYF.

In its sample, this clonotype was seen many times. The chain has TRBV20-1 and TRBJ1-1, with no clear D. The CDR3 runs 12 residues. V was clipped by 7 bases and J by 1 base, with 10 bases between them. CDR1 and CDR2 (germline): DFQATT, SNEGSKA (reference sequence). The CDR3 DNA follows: TGCAGTGGGGAGTGGGAGAACACTGAAGCTTTCTTT. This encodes CSGEWENTEAFF.

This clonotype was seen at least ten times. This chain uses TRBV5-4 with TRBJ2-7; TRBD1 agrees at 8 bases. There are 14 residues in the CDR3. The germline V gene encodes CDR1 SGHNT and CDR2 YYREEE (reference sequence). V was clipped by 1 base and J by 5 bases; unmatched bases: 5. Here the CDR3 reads CASSLQGARNEQYV. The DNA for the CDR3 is TGTGCCAGCAGCTTGCAGGGGGCGCGGAACGAGCAGTACGTC.

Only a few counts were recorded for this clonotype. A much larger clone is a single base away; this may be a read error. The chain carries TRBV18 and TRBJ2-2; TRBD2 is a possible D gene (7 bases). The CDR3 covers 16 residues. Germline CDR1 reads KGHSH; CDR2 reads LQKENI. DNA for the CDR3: TGTGCCAGCTCACTCCCATCGGGGGGCGGCGCCGGGGAGCTGATTTTT. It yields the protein CASSLPSGGGAGELIF.

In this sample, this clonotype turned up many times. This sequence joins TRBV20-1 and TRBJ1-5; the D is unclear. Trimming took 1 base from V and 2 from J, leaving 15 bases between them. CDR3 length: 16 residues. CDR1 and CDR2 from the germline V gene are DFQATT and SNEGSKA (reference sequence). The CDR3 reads CSARGLTGFRNQPQHF. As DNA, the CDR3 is TGCAGTGCTAGAGGTCTTACCGGGTTCCGCAATCAGCCCCAGCATTTT.

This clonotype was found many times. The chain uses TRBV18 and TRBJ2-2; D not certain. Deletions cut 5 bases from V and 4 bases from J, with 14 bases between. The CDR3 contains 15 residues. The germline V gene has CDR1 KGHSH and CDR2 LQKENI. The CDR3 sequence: CASSWVDTFTGELFF. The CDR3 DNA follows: TGTGCCAGCTCATGGGTTGACACGTTCACCGGGGAGCTGTTTTTT.

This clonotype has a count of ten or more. The CDR3 is CASSLVGSGNTIYF. As DNA, the CDR3 is TGTGCCAGCAGCTTAGTAGGGTCTGGAAACACCATATATTTT. The genes are TRBV7-2 and TRBJ1-3; D is ambiguous. The ends were cut back, 1 base at V and 1 base at J, with 5 bases in the middle. This CDR3 comprises 14 residues. Germline V gene lookup returns CDR1 SGHTA and CDR2 FQGNSA.

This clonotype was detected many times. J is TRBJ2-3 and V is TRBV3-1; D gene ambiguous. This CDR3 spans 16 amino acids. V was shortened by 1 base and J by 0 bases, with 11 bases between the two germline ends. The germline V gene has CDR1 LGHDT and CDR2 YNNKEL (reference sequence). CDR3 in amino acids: CASSQGLRISTDTQYF. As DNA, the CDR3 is TGTGCCAGCAGCCAAGGACTGCGGATTAGCACAGATACGCAGTATTTT.

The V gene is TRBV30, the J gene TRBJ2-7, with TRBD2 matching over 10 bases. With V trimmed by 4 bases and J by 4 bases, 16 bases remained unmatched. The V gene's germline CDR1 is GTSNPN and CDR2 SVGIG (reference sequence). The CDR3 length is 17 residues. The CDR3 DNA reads TGTGCCTGGAATCGCCTAGCGGGGGTGGCCCCTATGTACGAGCAGTACTTC. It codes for CAWNRLAGVAPMYEQYF.

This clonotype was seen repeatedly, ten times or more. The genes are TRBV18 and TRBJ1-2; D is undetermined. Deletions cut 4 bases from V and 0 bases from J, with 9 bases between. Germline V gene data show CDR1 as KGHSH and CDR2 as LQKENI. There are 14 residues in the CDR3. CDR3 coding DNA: TGTGCCAGCTCACGGAAGGGAACTAACTATGGCTACACCTTC. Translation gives CASSRKGTNYGYTF. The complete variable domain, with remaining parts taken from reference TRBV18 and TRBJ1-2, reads NAGVMQNPRHLVRRRGQEARLRCSPMKGHSHVYWYRQLPEEGLKFMVYLQKENIIDESGMPKERFSAEFPKEGPSILRIQQVVRGDSAAYFCASSRKGTNYGYTFGSGTRLTVV.

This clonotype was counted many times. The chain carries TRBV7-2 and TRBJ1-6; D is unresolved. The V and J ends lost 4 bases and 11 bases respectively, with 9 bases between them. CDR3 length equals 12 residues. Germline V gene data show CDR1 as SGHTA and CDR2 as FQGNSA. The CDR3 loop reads CASSSDGPPLHF. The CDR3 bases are TGTGCCAGCAGCTCCGACGGCCCACCCCTCCACTTT.

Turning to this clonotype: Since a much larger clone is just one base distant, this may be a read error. The chain's CDR3 is CASSFLDTQYF. The CDR3 DNA is TGTGCCAGCAGCTTTTTGGATACGCAGTATTTT. The chain couples TRBV7-3 to TRBJ2-3, with unresolved D. The germline V gene has CDR1 SGHTA and CDR2 FQGTGA. V dropped 3 bases and J dropped 6 bases, with 4 bases sitting between them. The CDR3 runs 11 residues.

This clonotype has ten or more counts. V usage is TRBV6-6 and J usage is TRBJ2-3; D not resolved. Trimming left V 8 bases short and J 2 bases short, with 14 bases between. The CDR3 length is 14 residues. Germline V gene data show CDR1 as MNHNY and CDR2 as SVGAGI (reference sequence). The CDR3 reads CASGRWRSTDTQYF. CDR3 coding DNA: TGTGCCAGCGGTCGGTGGCGGTCCACAGATACGCAGTATTTT.